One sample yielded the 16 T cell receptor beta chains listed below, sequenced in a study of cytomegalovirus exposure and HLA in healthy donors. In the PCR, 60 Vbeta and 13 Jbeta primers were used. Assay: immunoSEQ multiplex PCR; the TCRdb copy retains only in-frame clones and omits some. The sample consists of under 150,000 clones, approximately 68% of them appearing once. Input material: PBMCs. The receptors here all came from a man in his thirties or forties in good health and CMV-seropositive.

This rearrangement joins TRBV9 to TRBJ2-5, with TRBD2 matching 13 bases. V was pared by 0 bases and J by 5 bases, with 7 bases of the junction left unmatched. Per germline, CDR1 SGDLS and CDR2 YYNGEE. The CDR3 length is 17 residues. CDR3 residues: CASSVGTSGSWEETQYF. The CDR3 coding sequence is TGTGCCAGCAGCGTAGGGACTAGCGGGAGCTGGGAGGAGACCCAGTACTTC.

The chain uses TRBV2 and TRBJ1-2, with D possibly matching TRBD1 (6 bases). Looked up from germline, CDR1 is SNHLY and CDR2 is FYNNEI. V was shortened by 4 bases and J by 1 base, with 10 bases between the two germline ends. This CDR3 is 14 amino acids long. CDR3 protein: CASSAQGHNYGYTF. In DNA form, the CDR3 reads TGTGCCAGCAGTGCACAGGGCCATAACTATGGCTACACCTTC.

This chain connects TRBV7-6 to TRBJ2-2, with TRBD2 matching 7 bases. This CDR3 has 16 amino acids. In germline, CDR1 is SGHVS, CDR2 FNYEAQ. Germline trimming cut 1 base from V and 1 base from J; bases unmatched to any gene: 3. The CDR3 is CASSLGASGNTGELFF. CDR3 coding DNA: TGTGCCAGCAGCTTAGGGGCTAGCGGGAACACCGGGGAGCTGTTTTTT.

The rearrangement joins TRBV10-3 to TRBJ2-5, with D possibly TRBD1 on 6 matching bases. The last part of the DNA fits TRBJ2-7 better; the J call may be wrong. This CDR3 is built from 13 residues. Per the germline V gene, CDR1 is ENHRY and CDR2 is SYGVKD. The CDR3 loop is CAISSTGSYEQYF. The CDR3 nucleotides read TGTGCCATCAGTTCGACAGGCTCCTACGAGCAGTACTTC.

The CDR3 nucleotides read TGTGCCAGTAGTTTCTACGGGACTAGCGGATACGAGCAGTACTTC. Its protein is CASSFYGTSGYEQYF. This sequence joins TRBV19 and TRBJ2-5; 11 bases align to TRBD2. Near its end, the DNA agrees better with TRBJ2-7, so the J call may be wrong. The length of the CDR3 is 15 residues. The germline V gene encodes CDR1 LNHDA and CDR2 SQIVND (reference sequence).

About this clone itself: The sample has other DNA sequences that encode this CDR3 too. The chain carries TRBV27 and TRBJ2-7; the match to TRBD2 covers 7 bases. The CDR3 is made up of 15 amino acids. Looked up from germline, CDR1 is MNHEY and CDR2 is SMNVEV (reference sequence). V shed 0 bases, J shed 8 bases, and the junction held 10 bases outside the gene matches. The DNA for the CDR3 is TGTGCCAGCAGTTTATCAGGGTGGGGGGGAAGAAAGCAGTACTTC. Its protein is CASSLSGWGGRKQYF.

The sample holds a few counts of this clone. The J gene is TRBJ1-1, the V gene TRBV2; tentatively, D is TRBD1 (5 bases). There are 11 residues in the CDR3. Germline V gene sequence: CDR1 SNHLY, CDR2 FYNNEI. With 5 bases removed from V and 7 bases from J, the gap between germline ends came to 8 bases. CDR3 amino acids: CASSYDSEAFF. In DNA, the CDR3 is TGTGCCAGCAGTTACGACAGTGAAGCTTTCTTT. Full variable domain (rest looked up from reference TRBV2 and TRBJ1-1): EPEVTQTPSHQVTQMGQEVILRCVPISNHLYFYWYRQILGQKVEFLVSFYNNEISEKSEIFDDQFSVERPDGSNFTLKIRSTKLEDSAMYFCASSYDSEAFFGQGTRLTVV.

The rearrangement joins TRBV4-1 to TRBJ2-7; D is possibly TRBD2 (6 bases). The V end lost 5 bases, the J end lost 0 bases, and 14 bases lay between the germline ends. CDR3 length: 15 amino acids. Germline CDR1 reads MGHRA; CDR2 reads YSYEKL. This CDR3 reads CASSSPGAVSYEQYF. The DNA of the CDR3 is TGCGCCAGCAGCAGCCCGGGAGCGGTCTCCTACGAGCAGTACTTC.

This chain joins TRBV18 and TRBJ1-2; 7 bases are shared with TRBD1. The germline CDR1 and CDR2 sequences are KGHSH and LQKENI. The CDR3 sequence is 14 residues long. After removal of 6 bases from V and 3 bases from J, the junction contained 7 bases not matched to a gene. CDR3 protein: CASSLTGADYGYTF. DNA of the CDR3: TGTGCCAGCTCGTTAACAGGGGCCGACTATGGCTACACCTTC.

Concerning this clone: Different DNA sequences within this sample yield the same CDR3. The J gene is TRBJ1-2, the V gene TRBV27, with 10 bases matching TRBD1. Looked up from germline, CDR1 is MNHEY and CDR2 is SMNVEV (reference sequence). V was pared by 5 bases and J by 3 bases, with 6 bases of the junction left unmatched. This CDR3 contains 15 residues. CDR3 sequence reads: CASSMTGTGDYGYTF. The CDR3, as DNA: TGTGCCAGCAGTATGACCGGGACAGGGGACTATGGCTACACCTTC.

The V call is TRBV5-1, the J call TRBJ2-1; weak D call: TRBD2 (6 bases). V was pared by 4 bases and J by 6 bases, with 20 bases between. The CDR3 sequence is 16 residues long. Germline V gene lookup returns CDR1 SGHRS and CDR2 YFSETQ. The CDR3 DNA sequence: TGCGCCAGCAGCCAACCAACTAGCAGCGTTTTCAATGAGCAGTTCTTC. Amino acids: CASSQPTSSVFNEQFF.

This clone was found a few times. The chain's CDR3 is CASRQDTSNQPQHF. CDR3 DNA sequence: TGCGCCAGCAGACAGGACACCAGCAATCAGCCCCAGCATTTT. The chain uses TRBV5-1 and TRBJ1-5; D perhaps matches TRBD1 (5 bases). V lost 5 bases and J lost 1, with 10 bases in between. This CDR3 spans 14 amino acids. Germline CDR1 SGHRS, CDR2 YFSETQ.

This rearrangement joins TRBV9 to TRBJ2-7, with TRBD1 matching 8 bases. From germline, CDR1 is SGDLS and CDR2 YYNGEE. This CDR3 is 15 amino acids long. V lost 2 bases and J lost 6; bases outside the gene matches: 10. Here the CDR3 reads CASSVQGALGSEQYF. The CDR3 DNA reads TGTGCCAGCAGCGTGCAGGGGGCTCTAGGTTCCGAGCAGTACTTC.

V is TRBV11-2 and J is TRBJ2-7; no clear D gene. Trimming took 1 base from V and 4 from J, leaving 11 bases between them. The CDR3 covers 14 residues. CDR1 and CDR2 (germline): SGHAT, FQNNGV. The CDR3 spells CASSLVSQAYEQYF. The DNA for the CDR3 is TGTGCCAGCAGCTTAGTGAGCCAGGCTTACGAGCAGTACTTC.

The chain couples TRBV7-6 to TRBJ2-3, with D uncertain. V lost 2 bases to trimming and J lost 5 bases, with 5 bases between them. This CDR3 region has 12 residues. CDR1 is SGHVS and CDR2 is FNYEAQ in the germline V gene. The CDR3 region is CASSLSLDTQYF. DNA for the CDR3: TGTGCCAGCAGCTTATCCCTAGATACGCAGTATTTT.

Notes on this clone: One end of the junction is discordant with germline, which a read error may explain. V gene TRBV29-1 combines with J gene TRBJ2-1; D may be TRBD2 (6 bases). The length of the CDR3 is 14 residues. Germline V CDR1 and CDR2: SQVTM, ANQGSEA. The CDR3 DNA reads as TGCAGCGTTGAGACTGGGAGGCCTTACAATGAGCAGCTCTTC. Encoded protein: CSVETGRPYNEQLF.